A selection of T cell receptor beta chains follows, all from one sample in a study of OX40 agonist ivuxolimab in advanced cancers. The repertoire was sequenced with immunoSEQ multiplex PCR; TCRdb's copy has only in-frame clones and lacks some. Here the sample spans more than 9,500 clones, under 90% being singletons. This sample comprised CD4+ or CD8+ T cells sorted from blood, obtained in a trial of the OX40 agonist ivuxolimab. The receptors stem from an adult with an advanced solid tumor such as melanoma, head and neck, liver or kidney cancer. Each CDR3 is given with its conserved first and last residue. The order of the fields is V gene, D gene, J gene, CDR3 protein, CDR3 DNA. D genes are given only for firm matches.

>TRBV7-9|.|TRBJ2-3
CASSLDGGTDTQYF
TGTGCCAGCAGCTTAGACGGGGGCACAGATACGCAGTATTTT
>TRBV7-3|.|TRBJ2-3
CASSLREPTDTQYF
TGTGCCAGCAGCTTACGGGAACCAACAGATACGCAGTATTTT
>TRBV13|.|TRBJ2-1
CASSAPEVNEQFF
TGTGCCAGCAGCGCTCCTGAGGTAAATGAGCAGTTCTTC
>TRBV7-8|TRBD1|TRBJ1-2
CASSFLGTGGYGYTF
TGTGCCAGCAGCTTCCTCGGGACAGGGGGCTATGGCTACACCTTC
>TRBV2|.|TRBJ2-4
CARGEVGAKNIQYF
TGTGCCAGGGGTGAGGTAGGGGCCAAAAACATTCAGTACTTC
>TRBV21-1|.|TRBJ1-5
CASSKDNSREAGNQPQHF
TGTGCCAGCAGCAAAGACAACAGCCGGGAGGCGGGCAATCAGCCCCAGCATTTT
>TRBV6-5|.|TRBJ2-7
CASSYEGPPYEQYF
TGTGCCAGCAGTTACGAGGGGCCCCCCTACGAGCAGTACTTC
>TRBV2|TRBD2|TRBJ2-1
CASSDLLAGELNEQFF
TGTGCCAGCAGCGATTTGCTAGCGGGGGAACTCAATGAGCAGTTCTTC
>TRBV19|TRBD2|TRBJ2-1
CASSILGGFYNEQFF
TGTGCCAGTAGTATTTTGGGGGGGTTCTACAATGAGCAGTTCTTC
>TRBV7-9|.|TRBJ2-1
CASSDGDDEQFF
TGTGCCAGCAGCGACGGGGACGATGAGCAGTTCTTC
>TRBV7-8|.|TRBJ1-3
CASSPPLAGPSGNTIYF
TGTGCCAGCAGCCCCCCCTTGGCAGGACCTTCTGGAAACACCATATATTTT